This T cell receptor beta chain was observed in a study of blood T cell repertoires in COVID-19. Overall study context: The cDNA or gDNA used as material had been derived from T cells, B-cell-depleted T cells, or PBMCs.

The CDR3 has 12 residues. The V gene end was trimmed by 6 bases and the J gene end by 6 bases; junction bases not matched to a gene: 4. Measured with immunoSEQ multiplex PCR; TCRdb has only the in-frame clones, and not every one. Of 130,000 or so clones in the sample, about 81% were seen once. Participants were aged about 18 to 90 years, lived in 25 or so US areas, and enrolled virtually. Self-reported history from a screening survey and questionnaire set each donor's cohort. V usage is TRBV12-3 or TRBV12-4 and J usage is TRBJ2-7; TRBD1 agrees at 8 bases. The sequence was obtained from a man between 35 and 55 years old with acute COVID-19. The sample was PBMCs or T cells enriched from blood (not recorded which). The CDR3 spells CASSRTGPEQYF. CDR3 DNA sequence: TGTGCCAGCAGCCGGACAGGGCCCGAGCAGTACTTC.